A selection of T cell receptor beta chains follows, all from one sample in a study of blood T cells in healthy people across ages. TCRdb passed the 5' RACE reads through MiXCR, listing each CDR3 protein once. The profile covers 550,000 to 650,000 distinct CDR3 sequences, with about a quarter appearing a single time and roughly 3.5% taken by the ten largest. These sequences were also reported in another study, on T cells of mothers and their children.

The material sequenced was blood. Receptors were obtained from a boy aged 2 to 9 in good health. Both conserved end residues are part of each CDR3. A D gene is named only where the DNA matches it firmly. For some rows the clone size is stated as once, few or many, or as a class when expanded; others skip it.

D,J,V,size,DNA,CDR3
-,TRBJ2-6,TRBV6-4,-,TGTGCCAGCAACGACGACCCGGGGTTGGCCAACGTCCTGACTTTC,CASNDDPGLANVLTF
TRBD2,TRBJ2-7,TRBV7-9,few,TGTGCCAGCAGCGCCGGGACTAGCGGGTGCGAGCAGTACTTC,CASSAGTSGCEQYF
TRBD1,TRBJ2-7,TRBV6-6,many,TGTGCCTCTTACCCCGGGACAGCTCAACCTTCGCACGAGCAGTACTTC,CASYPGTAQPSHEQYF
TRBD1,TRBJ2-5,TRBV14,few,TGTGCCAGCAGCGGGGGGACAGGCGCACCGTACTTC,CASSGGTGAPYF
-,TRBJ1-5,TRBV12-3/TRBV12-4,few,TGTGCCAGCAGTCCAAGGGTTAGCAATCAGCCCCAGCATTTT,CASSPRVSNQPQHF
TRBD2,TRBJ2-5,TRBV6-5,-,TGTGCCAGCAGTTACGACGGGGGGGAGACCCAGTACTTC,CASSYDGGETQYF
TRBD2,TRBJ2-1,TRBV19,-,TGTGCCAGTAGTATGGTACTAGCGGGAGTCAATGAGCAGTTCTTC,CASSMVLAGVNEQFF
-,TRBJ2-4,TRBV9,-,TGTGCCAGCAGCGTCGACAGCTCCAAAAACATTCAGTACTTC,CASSVDSSKNIQYF
TRBD2,TRBJ2-7,TRBV6-2/TRBV6-3,-,TGTGCCAGCACTCATGCCGGGACTACGTACTACGAGCAGTACTTC,CASTHAGTTYYEQYF
-,TRBJ2-1,TRBV20-1,few,TGCAGTGCGCTCTCGATGGGCGGAAACCCTTACAATGAGCAGTTCTTC,CSALSMGGNPYNEQFF
-,TRBJ2-5,TRBV30,-,TGTGCCTGGAGAAATAGGGGGGAAGAGACCCAGTACTTC,CAWRNRGEETQYF
-,TRBJ2-3,TRBV20-1,-,TGCAGTGCAAGAGACCCCGGCACAGATACGCAGTATTTT,CSARDPGTDTQYF
TRBD1,TRBJ1-5,TRBV19,few,TGTGCCAGTAGTATCCCGGACAGGGGTTATAGCAATCAGCCCCAGCATTTT,CASSIPDRGYSNQPQHF
TRBD1,TRBJ1-2,TRBV6-6,-,TGTGCCAGCAGTTACTTGCAGGGGGCGACCTATGGCTACACCTTC,CASSYLQGATYGYTF
-,TRBJ2-4,TRBV12-3/TRBV12-4,-,TGTGCCAGCACCTCCGGGGGAGCTGGGAACATTCAGTACTTC,CASTSGGAGNIQYF
-,TRBJ2-6,TRBV28,few,TGTGCCGCATCGGAGGCTGGGGCCAACGTCCTGACTTTC,CAASEAGANVLTF
TRBD2,TRBJ2-1,TRBV10-3,-,TGTGCCATCAGGGACATAGCGGGGGACTCCTACAATGAGCAGTTCTTC,CAIRDIAGDSYNEQFF
TRBD2,TRBJ2-3,TRBV12-3/TRBV12-4,few,TGTGCCAGCAGTTCCCGGACTAGCGGCACAGATACGCAGTATTTT,CASSSRTSGTDTQYF
TRBD1,TRBJ2-7,TRBV9,-,TGTGCCAGCAGCGTTACAGGGGCCGAACTGGGGGAGCAGTACTTC,CASSVTGAELGEQYF
-,TRBJ2-5,TRBV20-1,-,TGCAGTGCCCTACAGGAGTACCAAGAGACCCAGTACTTC,CSALQEYQETQYF
-,TRBJ1-1,TRBV12-3/TRBV12-4,few,TGTGCCAGCAGTTTGAGCCCTAACACTGAAGCTTTCTTT,CASSLSPNTEAFF
TRBD1,TRBJ1-1,TRBV4-2,-,TGTGCCAGCAGCCTGAGGGGGGGAGGGGGCGAAGCTTTCTTT,CASSLRGGGGEAFF
-,TRBJ1-5,TRBV10-3,few,TGTGCCATCAGTGGGCAGGGTGGCAATCAGCCCCAGCATTTT,CAISGQGGNQPQHF
TRBD1,TRBJ2-2,TRBV12-3/TRBV12-4,-,TGTGCCAGCAGTCCGACGACAGGGCACACCGGGGAGCTGTTTTTT,CASSPTTGHTGELFF
-,TRBJ1-4,TRBV2,-,TGTGCCAGCAGTGATGGGGTGGTGGAAAAACTGTTTTTT,CASSDGVVEKLFF
-,TRBJ2-7,TRBV12-5,few,TGTGCTAGTGGTTTGCTGAGGGACTTTGGGCAGTACTTC,CASGLLRDFGQYF
TRBD1,TRBJ2-2,TRBV7-8,few,TGTGCCAGCAGCTTACCTCGGGACAGGGGGGTGCGCACCGGGGAGCTGTTTTTT,CASSLPRDRGVRTGELFF
-,TRBJ1-4,TRBV20-1,-,TGCAGTGCTAGAGAGGGAGGCTCTAATGAAAAACTGTTTTTT,CSAREGGSNEKLFF
TRBD1,TRBJ1-2,TRBV6-1,few,TGTGCCAGCAGGGGACAGGACTCTAACTATGGCTACACCTTC,CASRGQDSNYGYTF
TRBD1,TRBJ2-5,TRBV20-1,few,TGCAGTGCTAGAGATCGCGGACAGGTCGAGACCCAGTACTTC,CSARDRGQVETQYF
-,TRBJ1-5,TRBV6-5,-,TGTGCCAGCAGTTACCGCGTAGGTCAGCCCCAGCATTTT,CASSYRVGQPQHF
TRBD2,TRBJ2-1,TRBV29-1,-,TGCAGCGTTCCCCCGACCGGGACTAGCGGGTACAATGAGCAGTTCTTC,CSVPPTGTSGYNEQFF
-,TRBJ2-2,TRBV12-5,few,TGTGCTAGTGGTTTGCCCGGGACTCCGGAGAAAAGGAACACCGGGGAGCTGTTTTTT,CASGLPGTPEKRNTGELFF
TRBD2,TRBJ2-1,TRBV3-1,-,TGTGCCAGCAGCGATCTAGCGGGAGAATATGAGCAGTTCTTC,CASSDLAGEYEQFF
-,TRBJ1-3,TRBV5-1,few,TGCGCCAGCAGCCCGGAAGGGGGAAACACCATATATTTT,CASSPEGGNTIYF
-,TRBJ2-2,TRBV3-1,-,TGTGCCAGCAGCCCCGGTGGACGGGCCGGGGAGCTGTTTTTT,CASSPGGRAGELFF
TRBD1,TRBJ1-5,TRBV10-3,few,TGTGCCATCAGTGAGTCGGGGACAGGGGGCATGTATAGCAATCAGCCCCAGCATTTT,CAISESGTGGMYSNQPQHF
TRBD2,TRBJ2-3,TRBV7-2,-,TGTGCCAGCAGCTTAAAACTAGCGGGAGGGCAAGATACGCAGTATTTT,CASSLKLAGGQDTQYF
-,TRBJ1-1,TRBV6-5,few,TGTGCCAGCAGTTACGGGGGAGAGACTGAAGCTTTCTTT,CASSYGGETEAFF
TRBD1,TRBJ2-7,TRBV27,-,TGTGCCAGCAGTTTATCCGGGACAGGGTCCGAGCAGTACTTC,CASSLSGTGSEQYF
TRBD2,TRBJ2-7,TRBV3-1,-,TGTGCCAGCAGCCAAGACGTGACTAGCGGTCCCTACGAGCAGTACTTC,CASSQDVTSGPYEQYF
TRBD2,TRBJ2-5,TRBV11-2,-,TGTGCCAGCAGCTTAGGTTTTTCGCGGGAGTGGGCCCAGTACTTC,CASSLGFSREWAQYF
-,TRBJ2-7,TRBV6-2/TRBV6-3,few,TGTGCCAGCACCTCGGGGACTTTCTCCTCCTACGAGCAGTACTTC,CASTSGTFSSYEQYF